The rows below give T cell receptor beta chains drawn from one sample of a study of control samples from healthy donors and cancer patients. Generated by immunoSEQ multiplex PCR, the TCRdb table keeps only in-frame clones and is missing some. The table lists 50,000 to 65,000 clones, roughly nine tenths of them singletons. Sequencing used PBMCs. Receptors were obtained from a woman in her fifties or sixties with colorectal cancer. Both conserved end residues are part of each CDR3. Each record gives: J gene, V gene, CDR3 length, D gene, clone size, CDR3 protein, CDR3 DNA. A D gene is named only where the DNA matches it firmly. Part of the rows lack a size; the others show once, few, many or a class for expanded clones.

j_gene: TRBJ2-7; v_gene: TRBV28; len: 12; d_gene: .; abundance: .; CDR3aa: CASSPQVRQQYF; CDR3nt: TGTGCCAGCAGTCCTCAGGTGAGGCAACAGTACTTC
j_gene: TRBJ2-1; v_gene: TRBV14; len: 15; d_gene: TRBD2; abundance: .; CDR3aa: CASSVFREGYNEQFF; CDR3nt: TGTGCCAGCAGCGTTTTTCGGGAGGGCTACAATGAGCAGTTCTTC
j_gene: TRBJ1-4; v_gene: TRBV24-1; len: 14; d_gene: TRBD1; abundance: .; CDR3aa: CATSDPQGGGKLFF; CDR3nt: TGTGCCACCAGTGATCCACAGGGGGGCGGAAAACTGTTTTTT
j_gene: TRBJ1-5; v_gene: TRBV5-6; len: 14; d_gene: .; abundance: .; CDR3aa: CASSSTGLNQPQHF; CDR3nt: TGTGCCAGCAGCTCTACAGGGCTCAATCAGCCCCAGCATTTT
j_gene: TRBJ2-6; v_gene: TRBV3-1/TRBV3-2; len: 15; d_gene: .; abundance: once; CDR3aa: CASSQGWSGANVLTF; CDR3nt: TGTGCCAGCAGCCAGGGTTGGTCTGGGGCCAACGTCCTGACTTTC
j_gene: TRBJ2-7; v_gene: TRBV5-1; len: 15; d_gene: .; abundance: .; CDR3aa: CASSMGGKGGLEQYF; CDR3nt: TGCGCCAGCAGCATGGGTGGGAAGGGGGGTCTCGAGCAGTACTTC
j_gene: TRBJ2-5; v_gene: TRBV5-4; len: 17; d_gene: TRBD1; abundance: .; CDR3aa: CASSLAGFGQGWETQYF; CDR3nt: TGTGCCAGCAGCTTGGCAGGTTTCGGACAGGGTTGGGAGACCCAGTACTTC
j_gene: TRBJ2-1; v_gene: TRBV27; len: 16; d_gene: .; abundance: .; CDR3aa: CASSSSELSSYNEQFF; CDR3nt: TGTGCCAGCAGTTCCTCAGAGTTAAGCTCCTACAATGAGCAGTTCTTC
j_gene: TRBJ2-1; v_gene: TRBV27; len: 15; d_gene: TRBD2; abundance: .; CDR3aa: CASTLGRGRYNEQFF; CDR3nt: TGTGCCAGCACTTTGGGGCGGGGGAGGTACAATGAGCAGTTCTTC
j_gene: TRBJ2-7; v_gene: TRBV6-5; len: 14; d_gene: .; abundance: .; CDR3aa: CASSRDRSGYEQYF; CDR3nt: TGTGCCAGCAGTAGGGATAGGTCGGGATACGAGCAGTACTTC
j_gene: TRBJ2-1; v_gene: TRBV14; len: 15; d_gene: .; abundance: .; CDR3aa: CASSHLKQFYNEQFF; CDR3nt: TGTGCCAGCAGCCATTTAAAACAGTTCTACAATGAGCAGTTCTTC
j_gene: TRBJ2-7; v_gene: TRBV10-1; len: 17; d_gene: .; abundance: .; CDR3aa: CASSESPSPGGTYEQYF; CDR3nt: TGCGCCAGCAGTGAGTCCCCCTCCCCGGGGGGCACGTACGAGCAGTACTTC
j_gene: TRBJ2-5; v_gene: TRBV28; len: 14; d_gene: TRBD2; abundance: .; CDR3aa: CALGGGYARETQYF; CDR3nt: TGTGCCTTGGGGGGGGGATATGCTAGGGAGACCCAGTACTTC
j_gene: TRBJ2-3; v_gene: TRBV6-1; len: 13; d_gene: .; abundance: .; CDR3aa: CASSEALADTQYF; CDR3nt: TGTGCCAGCAGTGAAGCGCTCGCAGATACGCAGTATTTT
j_gene: TRBJ2-1; v_gene: TRBV7-8; len: 15; d_gene: .; abundance: once; CDR3aa: CASSLGGSDYNEQFF; CDR3nt: TGTGCCAGCAGCTTAGGGGGTAGCGACTACAATGAGCAGTTCTTC
j_gene: TRBJ1-2; v_gene: TRBV27; len: 16; d_gene: TRBD1; abundance: .; CDR3aa: CASSRIPGQGTYGYTF; CDR3nt: TGTGCCAGCAGTCGAATACCCGGACAGGGGACCTATGGCTACACCTTC
j_gene: TRBJ2-7; v_gene: TRBV11-2; len: 15; d_gene: TRBD2; abundance: .; CDR3aa: CASSVRLAGSHEQYF; CDR3nt: TGTGCCAGCAGCGTCAGACTAGCGGGATCCCACGAGCAGTACTTC
j_gene: TRBJ2-2; v_gene: TRBV18; len: 14; d_gene: .; abundance: .; CDR3aa: CASSSDSNTGELFF; CDR3nt: TGTGCCAGCTCCTCGGACAGCAACACCGGGGAGCTGTTTTTT
j_gene: TRBJ2-7; v_gene: TRBV5-1; len: 14; d_gene: TRBD2; abundance: .; CDR3aa: CASSYRTSGYEQYF; CDR3nt: TGCGCCAGCAGCTATCGGACTAGCGGATACGAGCAGTACTTC
j_gene: TRBJ2-1; v_gene: TRBV18; len: 15; d_gene: .; abundance: .; CDR3aa: CASSPPTASYNEQFF; CDR3nt: TGTGCCAGCTCACCACCGACAGCTTCCTACAATGAGCAGTTCTTC
j_gene: TRBJ1-2; v_gene: TRBV10-3; len: 16; d_gene: .; abundance: few; CDR3aa: CAISESNSPPGYGYTF; CDR3nt: TGTGCCATCAGTGAGTCCAACAGCCCTCCTGGCTATGGCTACACCTTC
j_gene: TRBJ1-1; v_gene: TRBV11-2; len: 17; d_gene: .; abundance: .; CDR3aa: CASSLGGLVQGGSEAFF; CDR3nt: TGTGCCAGCAGCTTAGGCGGTTTGGTACAGGGTGGGTCTGAAGCTTTCTTT
j_gene: TRBJ1-2; v_gene: TRBV10-3; len: 15; d_gene: .; abundance: few; CDR3aa: CAISESFQAAGGYTF; CDR3nt: TGTGCCATCAGTGAGTCGTTCCAGGCCGCGGGAGGCTACACCTTC
j_gene: TRBJ2-1; v_gene: TRBV7-9; len: 14; d_gene: TRBD1; abundance: .; CDR3aa: CASTRDRGYNEQFF; CDR3nt: TGTGCCAGCACACGGGACAGGGGATACAATGAGCAGTTCTTC
j_gene: TRBJ1-5; v_gene: TRBV12-3/TRBV12-4; len: 13; d_gene: .; abundance: .; CDR3aa: CASSFNRDQPQHF; CDR3nt: TGTGCCAGCAGTTTTAACCGGGATCAGCCCCAGCATTTT
j_gene: TRBJ2-3; v_gene: TRBV27; len: 13; d_gene: .; abundance: .; CDR3aa: CASSFWLQDTQYF; CDR3nt: TGTGCCAGCAGTTTTTGGTTGCAGGATACGCAGTATTTT
j_gene: TRBJ2-3; v_gene: TRBV19; len: 14; d_gene: TRBD1; abundance: .; CDR3aa: CASGKTGDTDTQYF; CDR3nt: TGTGCCAGTGGTAAGACAGGGGACACAGATACGCAGTATTTT